This T cell receptor (beta chain) came from a study of blood T cells in healthy people across ages. Study-wide points: PBMCs were not sorted, which prevented a conclusive comparison of naive versus antigen-experienced cells. More naive CD4+ cells and higher diversity marked long-lived donors relative to aged donors.

Details on this clonotype: What it binds is not known.

Through a sample-barcoded 5' primer and a J-beta primer mix, a second PCR was run for roughly 6 to 11 cycles. Each cDNA molecule received a tag from a template-switch adaptor that had 12 random nucleotides. Per sample, CDR3-containing paired-end reads numbered at least 3 million. A single record per CDR3 protein comes from TCRdb applying MiXCR to the 5' RACE reads. The table includes around 750,000 distinct CDR3 sequences, about 53% detected once. The sequenced material came from blood. The TCR comes from an elderly man in good health.

Written as DNA, the CDR3 is TGTGCCAGCAGTTTAGGGGGACTAGCGGGAGTCAGATACGCGTATTTT. It codes for CASSLGGLAGVRYAYF. The rearrangement joins TRBV12-3 or TRBV12-4 to TRBJ2-3; 14 nucleotides line up with TRBD2. J lost 14 bases, V lost 1 base, and 11 bases had no gene match. The CDR3 contains 16 residues.